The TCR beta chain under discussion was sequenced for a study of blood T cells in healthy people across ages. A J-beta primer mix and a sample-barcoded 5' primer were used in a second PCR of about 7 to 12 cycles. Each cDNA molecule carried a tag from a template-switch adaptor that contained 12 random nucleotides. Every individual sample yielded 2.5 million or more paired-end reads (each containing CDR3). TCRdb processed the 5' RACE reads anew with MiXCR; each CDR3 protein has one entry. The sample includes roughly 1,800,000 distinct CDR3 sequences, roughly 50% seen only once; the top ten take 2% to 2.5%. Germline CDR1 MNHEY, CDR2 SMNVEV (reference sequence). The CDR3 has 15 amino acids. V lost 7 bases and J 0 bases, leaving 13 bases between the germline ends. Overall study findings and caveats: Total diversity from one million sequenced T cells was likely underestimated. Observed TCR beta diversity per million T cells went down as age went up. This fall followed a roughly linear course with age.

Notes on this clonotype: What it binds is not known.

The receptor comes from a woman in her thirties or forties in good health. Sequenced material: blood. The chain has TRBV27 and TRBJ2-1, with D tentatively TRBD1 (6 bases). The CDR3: CASTPLRGSYNEQFF. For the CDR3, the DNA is TGTGCCAGCACTCCTCTCAGGGGCTCCTACAATGAGCAGTTCTTC.